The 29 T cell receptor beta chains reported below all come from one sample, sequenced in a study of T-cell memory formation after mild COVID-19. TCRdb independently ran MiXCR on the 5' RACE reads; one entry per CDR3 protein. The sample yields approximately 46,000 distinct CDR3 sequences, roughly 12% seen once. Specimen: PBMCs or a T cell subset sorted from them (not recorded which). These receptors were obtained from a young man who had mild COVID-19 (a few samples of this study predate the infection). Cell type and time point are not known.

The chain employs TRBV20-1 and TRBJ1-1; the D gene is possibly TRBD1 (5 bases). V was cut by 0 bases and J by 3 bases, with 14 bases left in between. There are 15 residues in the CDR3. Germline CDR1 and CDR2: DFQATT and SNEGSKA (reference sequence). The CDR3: CSARDPQGSYTEAFF. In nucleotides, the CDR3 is TGCAGTGCTAGAGATCCGCAGGGTTCGTACACTGAAGCTTTCTTT.

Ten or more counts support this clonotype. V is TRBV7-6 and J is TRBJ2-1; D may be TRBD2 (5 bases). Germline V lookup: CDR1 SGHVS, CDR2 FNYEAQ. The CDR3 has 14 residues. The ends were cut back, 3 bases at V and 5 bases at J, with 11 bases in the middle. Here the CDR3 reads CASSLFRGNNEQFF. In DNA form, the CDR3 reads TGTGCCAGCAGCTTGTTTCGGGGTAACAATGAGCAGTTCTTC.

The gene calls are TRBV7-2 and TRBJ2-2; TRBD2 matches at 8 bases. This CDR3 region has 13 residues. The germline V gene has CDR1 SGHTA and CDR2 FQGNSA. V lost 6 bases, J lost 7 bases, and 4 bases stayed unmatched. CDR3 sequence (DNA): TGTGCCAGCAGTCGGACTAGCCTCGGGGAGCTGTTTTTT. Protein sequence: CASSRTSLGELFF.

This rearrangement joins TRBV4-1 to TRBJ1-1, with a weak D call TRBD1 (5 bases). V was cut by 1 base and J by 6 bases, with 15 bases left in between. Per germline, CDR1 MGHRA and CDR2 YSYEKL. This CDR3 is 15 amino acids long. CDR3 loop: CASSQAGTLGAEAFF. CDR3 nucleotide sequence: TGCGCCAGCAGCCAAGCCGGGACTCTTGGCGCTGAAGCTTTCTTT.

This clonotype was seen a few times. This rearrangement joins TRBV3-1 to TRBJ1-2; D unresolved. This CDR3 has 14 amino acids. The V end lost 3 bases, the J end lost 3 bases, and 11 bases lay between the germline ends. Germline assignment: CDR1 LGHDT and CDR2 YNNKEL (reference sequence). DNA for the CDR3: TGTGCCAGCAGCCACAGGCTAGGTGACTATGGCTACACCTTC. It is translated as CASSHRLGDYGYTF.

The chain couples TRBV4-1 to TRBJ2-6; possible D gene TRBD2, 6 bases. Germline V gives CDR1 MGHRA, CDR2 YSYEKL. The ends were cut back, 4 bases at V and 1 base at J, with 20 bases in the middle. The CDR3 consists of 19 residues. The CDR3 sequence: CASSLERAQGKSGANVLTF. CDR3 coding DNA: TGCGCCAGCAGCCTTGAGCGGGCGCAGGGTAAATCTGGGGCCAACGTCCTGACTTTC.

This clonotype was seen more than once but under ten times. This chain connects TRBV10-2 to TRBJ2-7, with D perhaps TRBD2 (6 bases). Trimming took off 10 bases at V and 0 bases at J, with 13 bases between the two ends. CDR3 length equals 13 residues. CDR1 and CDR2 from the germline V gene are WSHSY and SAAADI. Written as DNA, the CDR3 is TGCGCCACTGGGGGAGGACACTCCTACGAGCAGTACTTC. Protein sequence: CATGGGHSYEQYF.

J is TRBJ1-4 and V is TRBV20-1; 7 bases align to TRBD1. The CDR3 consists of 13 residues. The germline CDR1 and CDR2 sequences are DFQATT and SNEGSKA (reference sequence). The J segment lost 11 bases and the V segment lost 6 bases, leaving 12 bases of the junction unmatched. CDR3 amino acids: CSALDRAGDKLFF. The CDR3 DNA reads TGCAGTGCCCTTGACAGGGCCGGAGATAAACTGTTTTTT.

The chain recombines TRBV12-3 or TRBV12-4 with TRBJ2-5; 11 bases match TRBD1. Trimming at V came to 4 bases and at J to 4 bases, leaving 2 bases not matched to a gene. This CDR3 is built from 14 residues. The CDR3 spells CASSWGTGGETQYF. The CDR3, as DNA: TGTGCCAGCAGTTGGGGGACAGGGGGAGAGACCCAGTACTTC.

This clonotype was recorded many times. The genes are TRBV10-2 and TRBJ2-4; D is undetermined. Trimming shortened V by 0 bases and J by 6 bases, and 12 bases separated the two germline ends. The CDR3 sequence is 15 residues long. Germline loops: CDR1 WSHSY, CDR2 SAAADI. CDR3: CASSESDPWGNIQYF. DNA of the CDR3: TGCGCCAGCAGTGAGTCGGACCCCTGGGGAAACATTCAGTACTTC.

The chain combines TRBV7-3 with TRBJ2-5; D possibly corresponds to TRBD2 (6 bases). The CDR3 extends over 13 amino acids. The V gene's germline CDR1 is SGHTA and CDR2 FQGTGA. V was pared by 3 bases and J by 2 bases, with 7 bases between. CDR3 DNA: TGTGCCAGCAGCTTGGACTATCAAGAGACCCAGTACTTC. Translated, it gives CASSLDYQETQYF.

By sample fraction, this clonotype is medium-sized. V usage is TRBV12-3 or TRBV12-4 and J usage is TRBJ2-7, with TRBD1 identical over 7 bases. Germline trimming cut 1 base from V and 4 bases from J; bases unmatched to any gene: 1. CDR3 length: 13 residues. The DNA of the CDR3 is TGTGCCAGCAGTTTAGGACAGGGTTACGAGCAGTACTTC. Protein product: CASSLGQGYEQYF.

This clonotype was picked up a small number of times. The CDR3 DNA reads as TGTGCCAGCAGCCATCGGACGCGTGCAGGGTTGAAGACCCAGTACTTC. Translation: CASSHRTRAGLKTQYF. The chain links TRBV3-1 to TRBJ2-5; the D gene is possibly TRBD1 (5 bases). The CDR3 contains 16 residues. The V and J ends lost 3 bases and 6 bases respectively, with 20 bases between them. Germline lookup yields CDR1 LGHDT and CDR2 YNNKEL (reference sequence).

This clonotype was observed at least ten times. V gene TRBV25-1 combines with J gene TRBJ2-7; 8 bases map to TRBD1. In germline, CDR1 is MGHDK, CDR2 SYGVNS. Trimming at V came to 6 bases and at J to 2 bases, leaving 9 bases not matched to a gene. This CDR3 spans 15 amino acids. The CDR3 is CASSPGSGQAYEQYF. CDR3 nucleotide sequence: TGTGCCAGCAGCCCTGGTTCGGGACAGGCCTACGAGCAGTACTTC.

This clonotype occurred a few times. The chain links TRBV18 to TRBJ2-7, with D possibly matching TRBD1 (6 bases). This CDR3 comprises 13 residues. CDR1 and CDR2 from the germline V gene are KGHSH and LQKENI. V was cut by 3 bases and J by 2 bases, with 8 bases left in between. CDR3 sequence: CASSPTGAYEQYV. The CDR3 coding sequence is TGTGCCAGCTCACCGACAGGAGCCTACGAGCAGTACGTC.

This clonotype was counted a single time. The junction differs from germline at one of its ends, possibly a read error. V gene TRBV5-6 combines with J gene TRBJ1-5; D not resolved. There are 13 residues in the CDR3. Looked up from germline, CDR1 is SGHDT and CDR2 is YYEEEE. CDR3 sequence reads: CDSSFKGNQPQHF. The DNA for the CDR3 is TGTGACAGCAGCTTTAAGGGAAATCAGCCCCAGCATTTT.

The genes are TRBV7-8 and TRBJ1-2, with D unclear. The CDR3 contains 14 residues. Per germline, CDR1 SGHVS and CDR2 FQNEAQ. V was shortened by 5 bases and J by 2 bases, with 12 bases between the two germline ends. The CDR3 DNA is TGTGCCAGCAGCGCGGTGGGAGGGAACTATGGCTACACCTTC. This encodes CASSAVGGNYGYTF.

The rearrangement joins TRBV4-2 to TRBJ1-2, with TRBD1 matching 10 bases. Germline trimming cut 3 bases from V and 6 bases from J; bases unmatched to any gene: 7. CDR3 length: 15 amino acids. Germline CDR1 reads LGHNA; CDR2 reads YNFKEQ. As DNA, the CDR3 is TGTGCCAGCAGCCAGGAGGCCGGGACAGGGGATGGCTACACCTTC. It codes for CASSQEAGTGDGYTF.

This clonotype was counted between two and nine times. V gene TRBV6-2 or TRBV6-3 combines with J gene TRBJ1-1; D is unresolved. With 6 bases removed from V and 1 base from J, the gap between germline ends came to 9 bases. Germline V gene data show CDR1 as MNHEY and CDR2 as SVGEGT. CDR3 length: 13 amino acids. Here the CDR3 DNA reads TGTGCCAGCAGCTTTAGCAAGAACACTGAAGCTTTCTTT. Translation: CASSFSKNTEAFF.

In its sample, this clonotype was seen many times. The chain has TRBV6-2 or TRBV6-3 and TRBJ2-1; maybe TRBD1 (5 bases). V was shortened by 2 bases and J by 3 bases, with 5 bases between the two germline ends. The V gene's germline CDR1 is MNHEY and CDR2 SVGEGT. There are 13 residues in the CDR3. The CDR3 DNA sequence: TGTGCCAGCAGTTACGACAGCTACAATGAGCAGTTCTTC. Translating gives CASSYDSYNEQFF.

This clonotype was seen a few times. The CDR3 loop is CASSQDGWDKNIQYF. In DNA, the CDR3 is TGCGCCAGCAGCCAAGACGGGTGGGATAAAAACATTCAGTACTTC. The chain carries TRBV4-1 and TRBJ2-4; no clear D gene. Germline CDR1 and CDR2: MGHRA and YSYEKL. The CDR3 extends over 15 amino acids. Trimming stripped 0 bases from V and 4 bases from J, with 10 bases between.

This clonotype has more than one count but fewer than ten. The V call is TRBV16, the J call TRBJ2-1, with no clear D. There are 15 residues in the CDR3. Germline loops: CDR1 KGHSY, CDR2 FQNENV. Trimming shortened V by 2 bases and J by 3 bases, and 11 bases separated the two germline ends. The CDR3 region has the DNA TGTGCCAGCAGCCAAGTAGCTCCGCTCTACAATGAGCAGTTCTTC. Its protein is CASSQVAPLYNEQFF.

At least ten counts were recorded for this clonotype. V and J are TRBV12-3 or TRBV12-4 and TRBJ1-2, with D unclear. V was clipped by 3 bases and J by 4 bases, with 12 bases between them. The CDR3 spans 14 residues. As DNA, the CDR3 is TGTGCCAGCAGTTTGGGAGGCCAGAGCTATGGCTACACCTTC. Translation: CASSLGGQSYGYTF.

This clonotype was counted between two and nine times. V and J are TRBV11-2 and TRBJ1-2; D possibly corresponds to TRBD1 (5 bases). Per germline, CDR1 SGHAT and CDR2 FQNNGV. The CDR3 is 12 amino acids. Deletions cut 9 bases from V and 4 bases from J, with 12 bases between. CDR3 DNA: TGTGCCAGTGGCTTTCAGGGCTATGGCTACACCTTC. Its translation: CASGFQGYGYTF.

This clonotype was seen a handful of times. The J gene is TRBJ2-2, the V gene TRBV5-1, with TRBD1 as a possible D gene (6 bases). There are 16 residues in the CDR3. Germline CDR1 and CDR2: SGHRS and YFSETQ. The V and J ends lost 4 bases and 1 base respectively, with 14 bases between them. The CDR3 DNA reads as TGCGCCAGCAGCCCACCCGGGACACTGAACACCGGGGAGCTGTTTTTT. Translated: CASSPPGTLNTGELFF.

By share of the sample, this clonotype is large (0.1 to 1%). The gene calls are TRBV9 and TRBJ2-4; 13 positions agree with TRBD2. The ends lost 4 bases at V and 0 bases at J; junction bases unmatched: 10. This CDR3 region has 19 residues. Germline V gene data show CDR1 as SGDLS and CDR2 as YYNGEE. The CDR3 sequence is CASSPTSGGSLVAKNIQYF. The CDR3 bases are TGTGCCAGCAGCCCGACTAGCGGGGGGTCCCTCGTAGCCAAAAACATTCAGTACTTC.

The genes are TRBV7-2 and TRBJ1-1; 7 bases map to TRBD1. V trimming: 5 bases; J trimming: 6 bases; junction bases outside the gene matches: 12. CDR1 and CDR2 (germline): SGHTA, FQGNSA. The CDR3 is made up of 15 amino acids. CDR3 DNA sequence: TGTGCCAGCAGCCTACGACAGGGTCGCGTTTCTGAAGCTTTCTTT. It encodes CASSLRQGRVSEAFF.

CDR3 sequence (DNA): TGCAGCGTCGGAGGGGGACAGGGAAATGAAAAACTGTTTTTT. It translates to CSVGGGQGNEKLFF. The rearrangement joins TRBV29-1 to TRBJ1-4; 9 bases are a match to TRBD1. Germline V gene sequence: CDR1 SQVTM, CDR2 ANQGSEA. This CDR3 region has 14 residues. V shed 6 bases, J shed 5 bases, and the junction held 7 bases outside the gene matches. The whole variable domain, filled in from reference TRBV29-1 and TRBJ1-4, reads SAVISQKPSRDICQRGTSLTIQCQVDSQVTMMFWYRQQPGQSLTLIATANQGSEATYESGFVIDKFPISRPNLTFSTLTVSNMSPEDSSIYLCSVGGGQGNEKLFFGSGTQLSVL.

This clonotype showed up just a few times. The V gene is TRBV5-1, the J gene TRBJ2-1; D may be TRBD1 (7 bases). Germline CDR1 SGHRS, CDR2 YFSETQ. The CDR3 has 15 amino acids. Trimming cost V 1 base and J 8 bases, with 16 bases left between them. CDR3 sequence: CASSLRPQGGHEQFF. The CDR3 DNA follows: TGCGCCAGCAGCTTGCGACCGCAGGGGGGCCATGAGCAGTTCTTC.